One sample yielded the 21 T cell receptor beta chains listed below, sequenced in a study of cytomegalovirus exposure and HLA in healthy donors. Primers included in the PCR were 60 Vbeta and 13 Jbeta primers. Assay: immunoSEQ multiplex PCR; the TCRdb copy retains only in-frame clones and omits some. Found here are 100,000 to 120,000 clones, about four fifths of them singletons; the top ten hold around 3%. Sequences were obtained from PBMCs. These receptors were collected from a woman aged 55-69 years in good health and CMV-seropositive.

This sequence joins TRBV18 and TRBJ1-3; D gene ambiguous. The CDR3 has 17 residues. Germline V gene data show CDR1 as KGHSH and CDR2 as LQKENI. V was pared by 3 bases and J by 2 bases, with 17 bases between. The CDR3 coding sequence is TGTGCCAGCTCACCCCTCCGGGGTAGGATTGCTGGAAACACCATATATTTT. Encoded protein: CASSPLRGRIAGNTIYF.

The genes are TRBV7-7 and TRBJ2-1; 14 bases align to TRBD2. Germline CDR1 and CDR2: SSHAT and FNYEAQ (reference sequence). The CDR3 spans 15 residues. After removal of 6 bases from V and 10 bases from J, the junction contained 8 bases not matched to a gene. Here the CDR3 DNA reads TGTGCCAGCAGTCCGGGACTAGCGGGAGTAGCCGAGCAGTTCTTC. Protein: CASSPGLAGVAEQFF.

J is TRBJ2-7 and V is TRBV7-9, with TRBD2 matching 8 bases. CDR3 length equals 14 residues. J was trimmed by 0 bases and V by 6 bases; bases with no gene match: 4. CDR1 SEHNR and CDR2 FQNEAQ come from the germline V gene (reference sequence). The CDR3 loop reads CASRPSGSSYEQYF. CDR3 coding DNA: TGTGCCAGCAGGCCTAGCGGGTCCTCCTACGAGCAGTACTTC.

The gene calls are TRBV28 and TRBJ1-2; 7 bases align to TRBD1. After removal of 6 bases from V and 6 bases from J, the junction contained 4 bases not matched to a gene. The CDR3 runs to 12 residues. CDR1 MDHEN and CDR2 SYDVKM come from the germline V gene. The DNA of the CDR3 is TGTGCCAGCAGCCCGACAGGGAATGGCTACACCTTC. Protein sequence: CASSPTGNGYTF.

This clone was seen a few times. V and J are TRBV28 and TRBJ1-2; 8 bases are shared with TRBD1. With 2 bases clipped from V and 7 bases from J, the junction kept 6 bases outside the gene matches. CDR3 size: 14 residues. CDR1 is MDHEN and CDR2 is SYDVKM in the germline V gene. CDR3 region: CASSLRTGRVGYTF. Written as DNA, the CDR3 is TGTGCCAGCAGTTTACGGACAGGGAGGGTTGGCTACACCTTC.

The genes are TRBV9 and TRBJ1-2; 8 positions match TRBD1. This CDR3 is built from 14 residues. Germline V gives CDR1 SGDLS, CDR2 YYNGEE. V shed 3 bases and J 2 bases; nucleotides not matched to a gene: 3. The CDR3 coding sequence is TGTGCCAGCAGCGCCGGACAGGGCAACTATGGCTACACCTTC. Translating gives CASSAGQGNYGYTF.

The rearrangement joins TRBV10-2 to TRBJ2-3; 9 bases map to TRBD1. The CDR3 totals 13 residues. J was trimmed by 4 bases and V by 8 bases; bases with no gene match: 4. From germline, CDR1 is WSHSY and CDR2 SAAADI. As DNA, the CDR3 is TGCGCCAGCGGACAGGGGAAAGCAGATACGCAGTATTTT. Its translation: CASGQGKADTQYF.

The chain recombines TRBV9 with TRBJ2-5; 11 nucleotides agree with TRBD2. Germline loops: CDR1 SGDLS, CDR2 YYNGEE. CDR3 length equals 15 residues. The junction had 11 bases not matched to a gene; V was cut back by 4 bases and J by 9 bases. CDR3 nucleotides: TGTGCCAGCAGCCAAAGGCTAGCGGGAGGAGGGGCCCAGTACTTC. Amino acid sequence: CASSQRLAGGGAQYF.

This sequence joins TRBV10-3 and TRBJ1-2; 11 positions agree with TRBD1. This CDR3 has 16 amino acids. Germline values: CDR1 ENHRY, CDR2 SYGVKD. Germline trimming cut 6 bases from V and 7 bases from J; bases unmatched to any gene: 13. The CDR3 reads CAIRGQWTGGVGGYTF. In DNA, the CDR3 is TGTGCCATCAGGGGACAATGGACAGGGGGCGTTGGTGGCTACACCTTC.

The chain recombines TRBV7-8 with TRBJ1-5, with 7 bases fitting TRBD1. V lost 5 bases to trimming and J lost 4 bases; unmatched junction nucleotides: 5. The CDR3 is made up of 14 amino acids. Germline loops: CDR1 SGHVS, CDR2 FQNEAQ. CDR3 residues: CASSPGTVNQPQHF. The CDR3 DNA is TGTGCCAGCAGCCCTGGGACAGTGAATCAGCCCCAGCATTTT.

Only a few counts were recorded for this clone. The J gene is TRBJ2-7, the V gene TRBV5-1; 8 bases line up with TRBD2. V shed 0 bases, J shed 3 bases, and the junction held 8 bases outside the gene matches. This CDR3 has 16 residues. Germline CDR1 reads SGHRS; CDR2 reads YFSETQ. The CDR3 reads CASSLASAGGFYEQYF. Here the CDR3 DNA reads TGCGCCAGCAGCTTGGCCTCGGCGGGAGGCTTCTACGAGCAGTACTTC.

The chain uses TRBV2 and TRBJ2-5; 7 bases line up with TRBD2. This CDR3 spans 14 amino acids. V shed 9 bases, J shed 5 bases, and the junction held 12 bases outside the gene matches. The germline V gene encodes CDR1 SNHLY and CDR2 FYNNEI. The CDR3 here is CARAKRDSGETQYF. CDR3 DNA: TGTGCCAGAGCGAAGCGGGACTCGGGGGAGACCCAGTACTTC. Full variable domain (remainder filled in from reference TRBV2 and TRBJ2-5): EPEVTQTPSHQVTQMGQEVILRCVPISNHLYFYWYRQILGQKVEFLVSFYNNEISEKSEIFDDQFSVERPDGSNFTLKIRSTKLEDSAMYFCARAKRDSGETQYFGPGTRLLVL.

This chain connects TRBV7-6 to TRBJ2-5; 9 positions match TRBD2. The germline V gene encodes CDR1 SGHVS and CDR2 FNYEAQ. J gave up 4 bases and V 5 bases, and 8 bases lay outside the gene matches. This CDR3 comprises 15 residues. CDR3 in amino acids: CASSGTREGLETQYF. Here the CDR3 DNA reads TGTGCCAGCAGCGGAACGCGGGAGGGCCTAGAGACCCAGTACTTC.

The rearrangement uses TRBV7-2 and TRBJ1-5, with D perhaps TRBD1 (5 bases). V was clipped by 2 bases and J by 2 bases, with 16 bases between them. Per the germline V gene, CDR1 is SGHTA and CDR2 is FQGNSA. The CDR3 is made up of 17 amino acids. The CDR3 DNA is TGTGCCAGCAGCTTATTTTATTCGGGGGGTGGCAATCAGCCCCAGCATTTT. Translation gives CASSLFYSGGGNQPQHF.

This chain links TRBV27 with TRBJ2-3; 10 bases map to TRBD2. CDR3 size: 18 residues. Germline V CDR1 and CDR2: MNHEY, SMNVEV (reference sequence). The V gene end was trimmed by 2 bases and the J gene end by 0 bases; junction bases not matched to a gene: 8. The CDR3 region is CASSLNRAGGPSTDTQYF. DNA for the CDR3: TGTGCCAGCAGTTTAAACCGAGCGGGAGGGCCTAGCACAGATACGCAGTATTTT.

V gene TRBV27 combines with J gene TRBJ1-5; D is ambiguous. Germline loops: CDR1 MNHEY, CDR2 SMNVEV (reference sequence). The CDR3 has 14 residues. V dropped 10 bases and J dropped 7 bases, with 20 bases sitting between them. In DNA form, the CDR3 reads TGTGCCAACGACGGTTGGATTTCCGGGCAGCCCCAGCATTTT. It is translated as CANDGWISGQPQHF.

The chain combines TRBV5-1 with TRBJ2-2, with 7 bases lining up with TRBD2. From germline, CDR1 is SGHRS and CDR2 YFSETQ. V shed 7 bases, J shed 7 bases, and the junction held 13 bases outside the gene matches. The CDR3 sequence is 15 residues long. The CDR3 region has the DNA TGCGCCAGCCGGCGTACTAGCGAAAGGGGCGGGGAGCTGTTTTTT. As protein: CASRRTSERGGELFF.

The chain combines TRBV2 with TRBJ2-7; a weak D match, TRBD2 (6 bases). The CDR3 is 12 amino acids. Germline V CDR1 and CDR2: SNHLY, FYNNEI. V was cut by 4 bases and J by 7 bases, with 11 bases left in between. Here the CDR3 DNA reads TGTGCCAGCAGTGGGGACTCTAAAGAGCAGTACTTC. Encoded protein: CASSGDSKEQYF.

This clone was counted only a few times. The V call is TRBV28, the J call TRBJ2-1, with 9 bases aligning to TRBD2. The germline V gene encodes CDR1 MDHEN and CDR2 SYDVKM. This CDR3 region has 16 residues. The V gene end was trimmed by 6 bases and the J gene end by 2 bases; junction bases not matched to a gene: 8. CDR3 nucleotide sequence: TGTGCCAGCAGGCTGGCCGCGGGAGGGCCCTACAATGAGCAGTTCTTC. Translating it yields CASRLAAGGPYNEQFF. The complete variable domain, with remaining parts taken from reference TRBV28 and TRBJ2-1, reads DVKVTQSSRYLVKRTGEKVFLECVQDMDHENMFWYRQDPGLGLRLIYFSYDVKMKEKGDIPEGYSVSREKKERFSLILESASTNQTSMYLCASRLAAGGPYNEQFFGPGTRLTVL.

The V gene is TRBV5-1, the J gene TRBJ1-1; a possible D gene is TRBD1 (6 bases). V was trimmed by 4 bases and J by 0 bases, leaving 13 bases between them. This CDR3 is 15 amino acids long. Germline V gene data show CDR1 as SGHRS and CDR2 as YFSETQ. The CDR3, as DNA: TGCGCCAGCAGCCAACAGGGCCCCATGAACACTGAAGCTTTCTTT. As protein: CASSQQGPMNTEAFF.

The rearrangement uses TRBV11-2 and TRBJ2-7, with D maybe TRBD2 (7 bases). The CDR3 consists of 15 residues. The germline CDR1 and CDR2 sequences are SGHAT and FQNNGV. V was trimmed by 5 bases and J by 6 bases, leaving 20 bases between them. The CDR3 loop is CASSRGGDAGSEQYF. The CDR3 region has the DNA TGTGCCAGCAGCCGAGGGGGGGATGCAGGGAGCGAGCAGTACTTC. The entire variable domain, with the rest obtained from reference TRBV11-2 and TRBJ2-7, is as follows: EAGVAQSPRYKIIEKRQSVAFWCNPISGHATLYWYQQILGQGPKLLIQFQNNGVVDDSQLPKDRFSAERLKGVDSTLKIQPAKLEDSAVYLCASSRGGDAGSEQYFGPGTRLTVT.